This T cell receptor beta chain was documented in a study of blood T cell repertoires in COVID-19. Overall study context: Sources were T cells, B-cell-depleted T cells, or PBMCs; the material itself was cDNA or gDNA.

The study drew participants aged about 18 to 89 years from some 25 US areas. Membership in each cohort depended on participant-reported clinical history. Two negative PCRs, clearance, or symptom resolution were required of recovered Cohort 3 donors. Here immunoSEQ multiplex PCR was the method, and the copy in TCRdb shows in-frame clones only, minus some. The sample yields about 250,000 clones, roughly nine tenths seen once. This clone was recorded only once. The V gene's germline CDR1 is SGHRS and CDR2 YFSETQ. V gave up 7 bases and J gave up 6 bases; unmatched junction bases: 6. This CDR3 comprises 14 residues.

What was sequenced was PBMCs or T cells enriched from blood (not recorded which). The clonotype was recovered from a woman aged 18-29 years who had recovered from COVID-19. This chain links TRBV5-1 with TRBJ2-5; 13 bases map to TRBD2. The CDR3 nucleotides read TGCGCCAGCGGACTAGCGGGGGTTATGAAGACCCAGTACTTC. It codes for CASGLAGVMKTQYF. Based on the CDR3 plus reference TRBV5-1 and TRBJ2-5, the full variable domain is KAGVTQTPRYLIKTRGQQVTLSCSPISGHRSVSWYQQTPGQGLQFLFEYFSETQRNKGNFPGRFSGRQFSNSRSEMNVSTLELGDSALYLCASGLAGVMKTQYFGPGTRLLVL.